The 12 T cell receptor beta chains presented below share a single source sample, sequenced in a study of vaccination and CD4 T cells after COVID-19. Their antigens are not known. Sequencing of DNA taken from cultured CD4+ T cells relied on the Oncomine TCR Beta short-read assay. TCRdb itself ran the PCR reads through MiXCR, one entry per CDR3 protein. The top ten clones hold over 9% of a sample with some 16,000 distinct CDR3 sequences, approximately 57% of them seen once. Treatment specified: roughly 11-day PBMC culture with coronavirus spike peptide pools or control peptides (ViraFEST assay). Sequencing input: CD4+ T cells from blood, cultured in vitro. The receptors shown here come from a human donor who had recovered from COVID-19.

V is TRBV28 and J is TRBJ2-3, with 11 bases identical to TRBD2. There are 15 residues in the CDR3. V trimming: 6 bases; J trimming: 1 base; junction bases outside the gene matches: 3. Germline assignment: CDR1 MDHEN and CDR2 SYDVKM. CDR3 nucleotides: TGTGCCAGCAGACAACTAGCGGGGGGCACAGATACGCAGTATTTT. Protein sequence: CASRQLAGGTDTQYF.

V gene TRBV6-2 or TRBV6-3 combines with J gene TRBJ1-5; D possibly corresponds to TRBD1 (6 bases). Germline values: CDR1 MNHEY, CDR2 SVGEGT. The CDR3 consists of 14 residues. V gave up 7 bases and J gave up 5 bases, with 15 bases separating them. Written as DNA, the CDR3 is TGTGCCAGCACCGATGGGGGCTACTATCAGCCCCAGCATTTT. It yields the protein CASTDGGYYQPQHF.

This clonotype was counted a few times. The genes are TRBV29-1 and TRBJ2-5, with D uncertain. The germline V gene has CDR1 SQVTM and CDR2 ANQGSEA. The CDR3 has 12 residues. V lost 4 bases and J lost 1, with 7 bases in between. CDR3 coding DNA: TGCAGCGTTGGTAATATCCAAGAGACCCAGTACTTC. Its translation is CSVGNIQETQYF.

The sample holds a few counts of this clonotype. The rearrangement links TRBV24-1 to TRBJ1-1; D not resolved. V dropped 5 bases and J dropped 1 base, with 4 bases sitting between them. Looked up from germline, CDR1 is KGHDR and CDR2 is SFDVKD. This CDR3 spans 12 amino acids. The CDR3 DNA reads TGTGCCACCAGTGTTCAGAACACTGAAGCTTTCTTT. This gives the protein CATSVQNTEAFF.

V gene TRBV7-6 combines with J gene TRBJ2-2; 7 bases are shared with TRBD1. Trimming took 5 bases from V and 0 from J; bases not matched to a gene: 6. CDR1 and CDR2 (germline): SGHVS, FNYEAQ. The length of the CDR3 is 16 residues. The chain's CDR3 is CASSPGQTSNTGELFF. DNA of the CDR3: TGTGCCAGCAGCCCGGGACAGACTTCGAACACCGGGGAGCTGTTTTTT. Filled out from reference TRBV7-6 and TRBJ2-2, the complete variable domain reads GAGVSQSPRYKVTKRGQDVALRCDPISGHVSLYWYRQALGQGPEFLTYFNYEAQQDKSGLPNDRFSAERPEGSISTLTIQRTEQRDSAMYRCASSPGQTSNTGELFFGEGSRLTVL.

This clonotype is medium-sized in the sample. The chain carries TRBV28 and TRBJ2-5, with D unresolved. Trimming took off 6 bases at V and 6 bases at J, with 8 bases between the two ends. Germline CDR1 MDHEN, CDR2 SYDVKM. This CDR3 spans 11 amino acids. The DNA of the CDR3 is TGTGCCAGCAGCTCCGGCAAGACCCAGTACTTC. The encoded protein is CASSSGKTQYF.

The chain combines TRBV15 with TRBJ1-3; 11 bases are shared with TRBD1. The CDR3 is 16 residues long. Germline V CDR1 and CDR2: LNHNV, YYDKDF (reference sequence). J lost 4 bases, V lost 4 bases, and 6 bases had no gene match. The CDR3 sequence is CATSKGQGVGGNTIYF. The CDR3, as DNA: TGTGCCACCAGCAAGGGACAGGGGGTAGGAGGAAACACCATATATTTT.

In its sample, this clonotype was seen a few times. J is TRBJ2-5 and V is TRBV2; 9 bases line up with TRBD1. The CDR3 is 15 residues long. Germline V gene sequence: CDR1 SNHLY, CDR2 FYNNEI. V dropped 6 bases and J dropped 4; count of bases not matched to a gene: 9. The CDR3 region has the DNA TGTGCCAGCAGCGGACAGGGGATGTTGGGAGAGACCCAGTACTTC. Its translation is CASSGQGMLGETQYF.

The chain recombines TRBV7-2 with TRBJ2-7; weak D call: TRBD1 (6 bases). The CDR3 runs to 14 residues. Germline V lookup: CDR1 SGHTA, CDR2 FQGNSA. Trimming cost V 4 bases and J 4 bases, with 14 bases left between them. CDR3 nucleotides: TGTGCCAGCAGCTCTCCACAGGGAGATTACGAGCAGTACTTC. It translates to CASSSPQGDYEQYF.

The CDR3 DNA reads TGTGCCACCAGCACCCCCCTTGGATACTCTGGGGCCAACGTCCTGACTTTC. This encodes CATSTPLGYSGANVLTF. The chain uses TRBV15 and TRBJ2-6; no firm D call. The germline CDR1 and CDR2 sequences are LNHNV and YYDKDF (reference sequence). The CDR3 has 17 residues. The ends were cut back, 4 bases at V and 0 bases at J, with 13 bases in the middle.

This chain joins TRBV6-2 or TRBV6-3 and TRBJ1-1; no firm D call. Per germline, CDR1 MNHEY and CDR2 SVGEGT. With 6 bases removed from V and 5 bases from J, the gap between germline ends came to 10 bases. This CDR3 contains 12 residues. As DNA, the CDR3 is TGTGCCAGCAGAGATCCGGGGACTGAAGCTTTCTTT. It encodes CASRDPGTEAFF.

The gene calls are TRBV7-3 and TRBJ2-5, with 7 bases matching TRBD2. V gave up 5 bases and J gave up 5 bases; unmatched junction bases: 5. The CDR3 contains 13 residues. The germline V gene has CDR1 SGHTA and CDR2 FQGTGA. CDR3 residues: CASSARGGETQYF. CDR3 sequence (DNA): TGTGCCAGCAGCGCACGGGGAGGGGAGACCCAGTACTTC.